These 4 T cell receptor beta chains came from one sample sequenced in a study of OX40 agonist ivuxolimab in advanced cancers. The receptor library was made with the immunoSEQ multiplex PCR assay. TCRdb stores this immuneACCESS table with in-frame sequences only. Part of the clones is absent; in the studies checked, under half of the shortfall reflects unresolved V genes, and no reason is known for the rest. The sample has about 69,000 clones on record, about 90% of them singletons. Of the sample, about 10% is held by the ten largest clones. This specimen consisted of CD4+ or CD8+ T cells sorted from blood, obtained in a trial of the OX40 agonist ivuxolimab. The receptor source for this set is an adult with an advanced solid tumor such as melanoma, head and neck, liver or kidney cancer.

Worth noting for this clone: An end of the junction does not agree with germline; a read error may underlie this. The V gene is TRBV7-7, the J gene TRBJ2-5, with 7 bases matching TRBD2. The CDR3 loop spans 16 amino acids. The germline CDR1 and CDR2 sequences are SSHAT and FNYEAQ (reference sequence). The CDR3 DNA reads as TGTGCTAGCAGCTCCGGAGGCGGGAGTAGTGGAGAGACCCAGTACTTC. Translated, it gives CASSSGGGSSGETQYF.

This chain joins TRBV4-3 and TRBJ1-1; D ambiguous. In germline, CDR1 is LGHNA, CDR2 YSLEER. The CDR3 is 17 residues long. The V end was cut by 4 bases, the J end by 2 bases, with 20 bases between. The CDR3 nucleotides are TGCGCCAGCAGCCTAGGCACGGGGTCCTCTTTAAACACTGAAGCTTTCTTT. Amino acid sequence: CASSLGTGSSLNTEAFF.

V and J are TRBV6-4 and TRBJ2-1; D might be TRBD1 (6 bases). The germline V and J ends were trimmed by 5 bases and 5 bases, with 16 bases remaining between them. Germline CDR1 reads MRHNA; CDR2 reads SNTAGT. The CDR3 has 15 residues. The CDR3 here is CASSTEQGPHNEQFF. The CDR3 DNA reads TGTGCCAGCAGTACGGAACAGGGCCCCCACAATGAGCAGTTCTTC.

In DNA form, the CDR3 reads TGTGCCAGCAGCTCCGGCGGGGGAATGGGAAACACCATATATTTT. This encodes CASSSGGGMGNTIYF. The J gene is TRBJ1-3, the V gene TRBV11-3; TRBD1 might be the D (5 bases). CDR3 length: 15 amino acids. CDR1 SGHNT and CDR2 YENEEA come from the germline V gene. V gave up 4 bases and J gave up 4 bases, with 14 bases separating them.